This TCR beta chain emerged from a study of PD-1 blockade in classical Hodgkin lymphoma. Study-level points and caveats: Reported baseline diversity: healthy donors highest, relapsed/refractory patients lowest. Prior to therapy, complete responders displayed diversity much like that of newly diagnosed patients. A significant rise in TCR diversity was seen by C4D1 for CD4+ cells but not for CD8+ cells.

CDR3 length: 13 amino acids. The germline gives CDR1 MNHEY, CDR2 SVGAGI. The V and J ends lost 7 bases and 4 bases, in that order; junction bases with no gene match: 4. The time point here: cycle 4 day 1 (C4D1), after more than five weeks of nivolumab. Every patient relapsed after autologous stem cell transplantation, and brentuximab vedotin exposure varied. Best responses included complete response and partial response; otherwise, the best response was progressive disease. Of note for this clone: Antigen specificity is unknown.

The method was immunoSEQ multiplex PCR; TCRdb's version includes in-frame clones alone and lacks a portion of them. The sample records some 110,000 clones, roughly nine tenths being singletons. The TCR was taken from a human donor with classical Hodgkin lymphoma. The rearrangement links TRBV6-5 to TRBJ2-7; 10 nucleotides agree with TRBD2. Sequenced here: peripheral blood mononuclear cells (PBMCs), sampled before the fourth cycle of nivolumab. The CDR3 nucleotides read TGTGCCAGCACCAAGGGACTAGCGTACGAGCAGTACTTC. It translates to CASTKGLAYEQYF.